The rows below give T cell receptor beta chains drawn from one sample of a study of shared clonotypes between healthy human individuals. TCRdb keeps only in-frame clones here, not all; method: immunoSEQ multiplex PCR. In the table there are 950,000 to 1,100,000 clones, about 75% of which are singletons. Sequencing input: memory CD4+ T cells sorted from blood. The receptors were sampled from a man younger than 35 in good health. CDR3s include the opening cysteine and the closing phenylalanine or tryptophan. The D gene is left open where the match is weak. Some rows mark clone size as missing; the rest say once, few, many or name a class of expanded clone.

>TRBJ1-2|TRBV6-6|TRBD1|NA
TGTGCCAGCAGCTGGACCGGGACAGGGGGCGGTGGCTACACCTTC
CASSWTGTGGGGYTF
>TRBJ1-3|TRBV28|NA|NA
TGTGCCAGCAGTTTAAGGGTTGTTCGTGGAAACACCATATATTTT
CASSLRVVRGNTIYF
>TRBJ1-1|TRBV7-9|NA|NA
TGTACCAGCAGCCACTGGACCGGGACACCTACCCTTAAAGCTTTCTTT
CTSSHWTGTPTLKAFF
>TRBJ2-1|TRBV7-2|NA|NA
TGTGCCAGCAGTTCGGGATACAATGAGCAGTTCTTC
CASSSGYNEQFF
>TRBJ2-1|TRBV11-3|TRBD1|NA
TGTGCCAGCAGCTTAGACAGGGGGTCCAACAATGAGCAGTTCTTC
CASSLDRGSNNEQFF
>TRBJ1-1|TRBV4-3|NA|once
TGCGCCAGCAGCCAAGTCTCAGGGGCAACACTTATCTTT
CASSQVSGATLIF
>TRBJ1-2|TRBV18|NA|once
TGTGCCAGCACTACCTCTTCCTTCTATGGCTACACCTTC
CASTTSSFYGYTF
>TRBJ1-4|TRBV5-1|NA|NA
TGCGCCAGCAGCCAGGGCCACGCAACTAATGAAAAACTGTTTTTT
CASSQGHATNEKLFF
>TRBJ2-7|TRBV2|TRBD1|NA
TGTGCCAGCAGTAGGACAGGAAGCTCCTACGAGCAGTACTTC
CASSRTGSSYEQYF
>TRBJ2-6|TRBV12-5|NA|NA
TGTGCTAGTGGTGCTCCGGGGCCGGGGGGGGCCAACGTCCTGACTTTC
CASGAPGPGGANVLTF
>TRBJ2-2|TRBV9|NA|NA
TGTGCCAGCAGCGTTGCTGTAGGGGGCACCGGGGAGCTGTTTTTT
CASSVAVGGTGELFF
>TRBJ1-6|TRBV6-5|NA|NA
TGTGCCAGCAGGACAACAGGGCCCGCATCACCCCTCCACTTT
CASRTTGPASPLHF
>TRBJ2-3|TRBV7-6|NA|NA
TGTGCCAGCAGCTTTGGGTCGGGCAGGGTTACAGATACGCAGTATTTT
CASSFGSGRVTDTQYF
>TRBJ1-5|TRBV7-9|TRBD1|NA
TGTGCCAGCAGCGAAAGGACAGGGGATCAGCCCCAGCATTTT
CASSERTGDQPQHF
>TRBJ2-5|TRBV5-1|NA|NA
TGCGCCAGCAGCTTGGCACTTGGACCACCGGAGGAGACCCAGTACTTC
CASSLALGPPEETQYF
>TRBJ2-5|TRBV2|TRBD1|NA
TGTGCCAGCAGTGGACAGGGCGGGGAGACCCAGTACTTC
CASSGQGGETQYF
>TRBJ1-4|TRBV13|NA|NA
TGTGCCAGCAGCTCGACAGGAGAAAAACTGTTTTTT
CASSSTGEKLFF
>TRBJ1-6|TRBV11-2|NA|NA
TGTGCCAGCAGCCCGACCAGGGATAATTCACCCCTCCACTTT
CASSPTRDNSPLHF
>TRBJ1-1|TRBV5-4|NA|NA
TGTGCCAGCAGCTTGGGGAGTCTTAAGAACACTGAAGCTTTCTTT
CASSLGSLKNTEAFF
>TRBJ2-3|TRBV16|NA|NA
TGTGCCAGCAGCCGCTACGAGGGGGGCGGCACAGATACGCAGTATTTT
CASSRYEGGGTDTQYF
>TRBJ2-5|TRBV27|NA|NA
TGTGCCAGCAGTTCCCAGTACAGGGCAGGAGACCAAGAGACCCAGTACTTC
CASSSQYRAGDQETQYF
>TRBJ1-3|TRBV20-1|NA|few
TGCAGTGCTGTGGATGGAAACACCATATATTTT
CSAVDGNTIYF
>TRBJ2-7|TRBV13|NA|NA
TGTGCCAGCAGCTTAGGCTCAGGGTTTCGCGGTACCTACGAGCAGTACTTC
CASSLGSGFRGTYEQYF
>TRBJ1-2|TRBV5-4|TRBD1|few
TGTGCCAGCAGCTCACCAAATTATGGACAGGGACGAACCCATGGCTACACCTTC
CASSSPNYGQGRTHGYTF
>TRBJ2-7|TRBV20-1|TRBD2|NA
TGCAGTGCCAGGACTAGTTACGAGCAGTACTTC
CSARTSYEQYF
>TRBJ2-7|TRBV10-3|TRBD2|NA
TGTGCCATTGGACTAGACCCTACCTACGAGCAGTACTTC
CAIGLDPTYEQYF
>TRBJ2-7|TRBV29-1|NA|NA
TGCAGCGTTGAGGGCAACTACGAGCAGTACTTC
CSVEGNYEQYF
>TRBJ2-5|TRBV6-5|NA|once
TGTGCCAGCAGAACTACCGGCCCCGGGAGGACCCAGTACTTC
CASRTTGPGRTQYF
>TRBJ2-7|TRBV5-1|TRBD1|NA
TGCGCCAGCAGCCCGGGACAGGGAAATATTTACGAGCAGTACTTC
CASSPGQGNIYEQYF
>TRBJ1-2|TRBV5-4|NA|NA
TGTGCCAGCAGCTTGGGAGGGCGCGATGGCTACACCTTC
CASSLGGRDGYTF
>TRBJ1-3|TRBV18|NA|NA
TGTGCCAGCTCACCACCCGGCACCTTCTCTGGAAACACCATATATTTT
CASSPPGTFSGNTIYF
>TRBJ2-2|TRBV4-1|TRBD2|NA
TGCGCCAGCAAAGGGCTAGCGGGGGCCACCGGGGAGCTGTTTTTT
CASKGLAGATGELFF
>TRBJ2-2|TRBV2|NA|few
TGTGCCTGCGCGGGAAGTGCGAACACCGGGGAGCTGTTTTTT
CACAGSANTGELFF
>TRBJ1-1|TRBV11-2|NA|NA
TGTGCCAGCAGCTTAACCCAGACAACAGAAGCTTTCTTT
CASSLTQTTEAFF
>TRBJ2-5|TRBV18|NA|NA
TGTGCCAGCTCACGGTCCCAGGGGACCCAAGAGACCCAGTACTTC
CASSRSQGTQETQYF
>TRBJ2-5|TRBV5-1|NA|NA
TGCGCCAGCAGCTTGGGTATATCCCAAGAGACCCAGTACTTC
CASSLGISQETQYF
>TRBJ2-7|TRBV28|NA|NA
TGTGCCAGCAGTTTAAGGAACGAGCAGTACTTC
CASSLRNEQYF
>TRBJ1-2|TRBV5-4|TRBD1|NA
TGTGCCAGCAGCTCGGGGACAGGGATCGATGGCTACACCTTC
CASSSGTGIDGYTF
>TRBJ2-7|TRBV19|TRBD1|NA
TGTGCCAGTAGTATACTGACAGGGTCTAGTCCCTACGAGCAGTACTTC
CASSILTGSSPYEQYF
>TRBJ2-7|TRBV7-2|NA|NA
TGTGCCAGCAGCTTAGGGGTAGGTTCCTACGAGCAGTACTTC
CASSLGVGSYEQYF